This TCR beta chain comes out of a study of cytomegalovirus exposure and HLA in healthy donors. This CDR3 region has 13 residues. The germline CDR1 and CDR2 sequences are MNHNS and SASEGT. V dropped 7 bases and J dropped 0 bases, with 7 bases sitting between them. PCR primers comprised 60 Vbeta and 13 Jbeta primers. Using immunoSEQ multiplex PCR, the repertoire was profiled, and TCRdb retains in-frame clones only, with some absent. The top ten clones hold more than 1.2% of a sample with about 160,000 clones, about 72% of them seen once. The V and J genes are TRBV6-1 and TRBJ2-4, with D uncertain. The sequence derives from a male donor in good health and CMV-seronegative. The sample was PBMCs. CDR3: CASNGLAKNIQYF. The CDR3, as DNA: TGTGCCAGCAATGGCCTAGCCAAAAACATTCAGTACTTC.